These T cell receptor beta chains were read from a single sample in a study of blood T cell repertoires in COVID-19. This table comes from immunoSEQ multiplex PCR, and its TCRdb copy is limited to in-frame clones, with some not included. The profile covers about 120,000 clones, with roughly nine tenths appearing a single time and approximately 27% taken by the ten largest. The source material was peripheral blood. Receptors were obtained from a man in his sixties or seventies with active or convalescent COVID-19. Each CDR3 is given with its conserved first and last residue. D genes are given only for firm matches. Some rows have no size entry. The others give once, few or many, or a class for an expanded clone.

DNA: TGTGCCAGCAGCGTAACAGGGAACACTGAAGCTTTCTTT
CDR3: CASSVTGNTEAFF
V: TRBV9
D: .
size: .
J: TRBJ1-1

DNA: TGCAGCGTTGAGCGGAGCTCCTACAATGAGCAGTTCTTC
CDR3: CSVERSSYNEQFF
V: TRBV29-1
D: .
size: once
J: TRBJ2-1

DNA: TGTGCCAGTAGTAATCAGGGAGGGAACACTGAAGCTTTCTTT
CDR3: CASSNQGGNTEAFF
V: TRBV19
D: .
size: .
J: TRBJ1-1

DNA: TGTGCCAGCAGTATAGACAGTTCCGGCTACACCTTC
CDR3: CASSIDSSGYTF
V: TRBV6-5
D: .
size: once
J: TRBJ1-2

DNA: TGTGCCAGCAGTTATCGGACAGTGAATAACTATGGCTACACCTTC
CDR3: CASSYRTVNNYGYTF
V: TRBV6-5
D: .
size: once
J: TRBJ1-2

DNA: TGTGCCAGCAGTTTGGGCTTAGGGACAGCAACCTACGAGCAGTACTTC
CDR3: CASSLGLGTATYEQYF
V: TRBV28
D: TRBD1
size: .
J: TRBJ2-7

DNA: TGTGCCACCAGCAGAGAAAGGTGGGCGGGAGGCCTCAATGAGCAGTTCTTC
CDR3: CATSRERWAGGLNEQFF
V: TRBV15
D: TRBD2
size: .
J: TRBJ2-1

DNA: TGTGCCAGCAGCGTAGTGGGTAGCGGGAGTACCAACACCGGGGAGCTGTTTTTT
CDR3: CASSVVGSGSTNTGELFF
V: TRBV9
D: TRBD2
size: .
J: TRBJ2-2

DNA: TGTGCCAGCAGGAACCAGCGGGAGAATACGCAGTATTTT
CDR3: CASRNQRENTQYF
V: TRBV6-5
D: TRBD2
size: .
J: TRBJ2-3

DNA: TGTGCCAGCAGACGGGGGGGGCGGCTTGGAAGCAATCAGCCCCAGCATTTT
CDR3: CASRRGGRLGSNQPQHF
V: TRBV28
D: .
size: .
J: TRBJ1-5

DNA: TGTGCCAGCAGTTACGGGGGCGTCCAGCCCCAGCATTTT
CDR3: CASSYGGVQPQHF
V: TRBV6-2/TRBV6-3
D: .
size: .
J: TRBJ1-5

DNA: TGTGCCAGCAGCCCCGGGACAGCTTATAGCAATCAGCCCCAGCATTTT
CDR3: CASSPGTAYSNQPQHF
V: TRBV5-8
D: TRBD1
size: .
J: TRBJ1-5

DNA: TGTGCCAGCAGTTTTGGAGGGGGGGTCTACGAGCAGTACTTC
CDR3: CASSFGGGVYEQYF
V: TRBV27
D: .
size: .
J: TRBJ2-7